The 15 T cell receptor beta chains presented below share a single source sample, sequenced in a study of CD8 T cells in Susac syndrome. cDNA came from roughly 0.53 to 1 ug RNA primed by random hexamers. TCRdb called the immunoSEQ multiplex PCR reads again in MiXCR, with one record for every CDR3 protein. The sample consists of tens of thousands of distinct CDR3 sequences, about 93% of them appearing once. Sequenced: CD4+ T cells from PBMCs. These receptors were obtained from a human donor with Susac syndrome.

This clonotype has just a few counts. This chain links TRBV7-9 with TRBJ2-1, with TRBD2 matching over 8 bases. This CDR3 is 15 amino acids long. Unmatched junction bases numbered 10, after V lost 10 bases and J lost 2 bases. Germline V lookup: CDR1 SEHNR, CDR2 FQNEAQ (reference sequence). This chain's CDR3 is CATTSAREAYNEQFF. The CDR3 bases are TGTGCCACCACCTCCGCGCGGGAGGCCTACAATGAGCAGTTCTTC.

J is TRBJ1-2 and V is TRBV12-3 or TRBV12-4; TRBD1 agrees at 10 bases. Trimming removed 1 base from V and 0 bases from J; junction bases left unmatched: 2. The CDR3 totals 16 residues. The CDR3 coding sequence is TGTGCCAGCAGTTTAGTGACAGGGGGCACTAACTATGGCTACACCTTC. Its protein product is CASSLVTGGTNYGYTF.

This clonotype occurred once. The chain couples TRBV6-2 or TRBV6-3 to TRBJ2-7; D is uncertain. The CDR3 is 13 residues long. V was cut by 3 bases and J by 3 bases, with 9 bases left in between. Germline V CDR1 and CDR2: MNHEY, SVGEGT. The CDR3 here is CASSYGPYYEQYF. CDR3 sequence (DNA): TGTGCCAGCAGTTATGGTCCGTACTACGAGCAGTACTTC.

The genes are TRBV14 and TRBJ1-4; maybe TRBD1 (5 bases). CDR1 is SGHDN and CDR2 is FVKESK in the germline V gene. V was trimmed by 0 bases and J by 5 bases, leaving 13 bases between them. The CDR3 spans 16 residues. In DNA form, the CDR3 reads TGTGCCAGCAGCCAAGACGGGGGATACACGAATGAAAAACTGTTTTTT. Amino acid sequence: CASSQDGGYTNEKLFF.

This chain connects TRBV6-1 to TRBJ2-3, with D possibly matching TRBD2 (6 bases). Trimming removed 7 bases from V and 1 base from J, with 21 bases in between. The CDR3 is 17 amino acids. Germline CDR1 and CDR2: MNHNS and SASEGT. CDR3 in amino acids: CASTLTGSRSGTDTQYF. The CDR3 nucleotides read TGTGCCAGCACCCTAACCGGGAGTCGGTCGGGCACAGATACGCAGTATTTT.

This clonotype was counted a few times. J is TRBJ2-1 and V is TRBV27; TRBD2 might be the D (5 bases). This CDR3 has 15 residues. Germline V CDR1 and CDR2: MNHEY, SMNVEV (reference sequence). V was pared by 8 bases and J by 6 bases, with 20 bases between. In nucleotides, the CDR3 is TGTGCCAGCTCAGTAGGGATCCGAGCGGCCAATGAGCAGTTCTTC. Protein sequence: CASSVGIRAANEQFF.

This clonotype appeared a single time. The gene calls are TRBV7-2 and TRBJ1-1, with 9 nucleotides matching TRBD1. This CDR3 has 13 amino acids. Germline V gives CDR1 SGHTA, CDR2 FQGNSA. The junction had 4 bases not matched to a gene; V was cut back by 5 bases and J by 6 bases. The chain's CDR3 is CASSPRTGAEAFF. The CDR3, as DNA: TGTGCCAGCAGCCCCCGGACAGGGGCTGAAGCTTTCTTT.

The CDR3: CASSSRIGNEQFF. The CDR3 coding sequence is TGTGCCAGCAGCTCCCGAATTGGAAATGAGCAGTTCTTC. The chain recombines TRBV7-3 with TRBJ2-1; no reliable D call. Deletions cut 4 bases from V and 7 bases from J, with 11 bases between. The CDR3 contains 13 residues. Germline V gene data show CDR1 as SGHTA and CDR2 as FQGTGA.

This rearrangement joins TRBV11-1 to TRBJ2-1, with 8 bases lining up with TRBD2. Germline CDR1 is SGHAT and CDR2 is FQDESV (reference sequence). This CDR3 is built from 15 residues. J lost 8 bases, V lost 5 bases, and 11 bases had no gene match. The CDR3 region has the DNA TGTGCCAGCAGCAAAACCGGGACTAGGACTCATGAGCAGTTCTTC. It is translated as CASSKTGTRTHEQFF.

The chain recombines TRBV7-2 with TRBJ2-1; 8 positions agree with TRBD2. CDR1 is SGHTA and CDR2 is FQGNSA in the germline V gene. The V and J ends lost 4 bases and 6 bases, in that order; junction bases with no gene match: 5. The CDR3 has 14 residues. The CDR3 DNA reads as TGTGCCAGCAGCTCTGAGCGGGAGCCCAATGAGCAGTTCTTC. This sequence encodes CASSSEREPNEQFF.

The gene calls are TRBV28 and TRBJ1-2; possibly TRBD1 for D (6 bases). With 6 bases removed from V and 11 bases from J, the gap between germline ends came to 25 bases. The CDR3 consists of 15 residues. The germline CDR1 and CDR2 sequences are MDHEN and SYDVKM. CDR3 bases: TGTGCCAGCAGCCGCCCCAGGGGCCAATCCGAAAATTACACCTTC. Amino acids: CASSRPRGQSENYTF.

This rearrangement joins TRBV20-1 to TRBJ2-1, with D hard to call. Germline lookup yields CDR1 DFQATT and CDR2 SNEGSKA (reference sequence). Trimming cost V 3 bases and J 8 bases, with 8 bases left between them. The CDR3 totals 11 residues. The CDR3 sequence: CSASRSDEQFF. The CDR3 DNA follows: TGCAGTGCTAGTCGATCGGATGAGCAGTTCTTC.

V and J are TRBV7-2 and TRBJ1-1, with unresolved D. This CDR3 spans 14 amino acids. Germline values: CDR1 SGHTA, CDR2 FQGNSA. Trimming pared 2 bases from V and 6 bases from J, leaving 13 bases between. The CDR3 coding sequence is TGTGCCAGCAGCTTATTTAGTGGGAGCGCTGAAGCTTTCTTT. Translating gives CASSLFSGSAEAFF.

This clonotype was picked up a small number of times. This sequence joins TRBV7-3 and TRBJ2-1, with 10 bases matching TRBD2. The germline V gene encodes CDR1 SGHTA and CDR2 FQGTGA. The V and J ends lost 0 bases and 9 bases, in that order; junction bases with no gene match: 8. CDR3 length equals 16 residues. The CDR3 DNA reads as TGTGCCAGCAGCTTAACGAAGCTAGCGGGAGCTGGTGAGCAGTTCTTC. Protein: CASSLTKLAGAGEQFF.

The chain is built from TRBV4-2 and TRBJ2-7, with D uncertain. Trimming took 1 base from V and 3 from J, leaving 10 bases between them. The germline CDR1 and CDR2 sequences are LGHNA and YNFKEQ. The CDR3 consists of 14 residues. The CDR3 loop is CASSQGSENYEQYF. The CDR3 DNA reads TGTGCCAGCAGCCAAGGCTCCGAAAACTACGAGCAGTACTTC.